What follows are 26 T cell receptor beta chains derived from one specimen sequenced in a study of T-cell reconstitution after alpha-beta-depleted transplantation in children. Construction of the TCRbeta library involved unique molecular identifiers. TCRdb itself ran the PCR reads through MiXCR, one entry per CDR3 protein. The sample includes fewer than 550,000 distinct CDR3 sequences, 10% to 12% seen only once; the top ten take 12% to 15%. The specimen comprised PBMCs, mostly from graft donor cells, sampled 180 days after TCRalphabeta/CD19-depleted stem cell transplant. These receptors were collected from a female patient between 2 and 15 years old who had a stem cell transplant for aplastic anemia, so the T cells may come from the graft donor.

The chain employs TRBV5-1 and TRBJ2-1; 7 bases line up with TRBD2. The CDR3 runs 17 residues. Germline CDR1 reads SGHRS; CDR2 reads YFSETQ. The J segment lost 1 base and the V segment lost 0 bases, leaving 7 bases of the junction unmatched. The CDR3 region is CASSLGLAVRSYNEQFF. Here the CDR3 DNA reads TGCGCCAGCAGCTTGGGGCTAGCGGTGAGGTCCTACAATGAGCAGTTCTTC.

Concerning this clonotype itself: The CDR3 does not close with the conserved phenylalanine or tryptophan, likely indicating a read error. The chain has TRBV6-5 and TRBJ2-7, with D possibly being TRBD2 (6 bases). Trimming cost V 2 bases and J 7 bases, with 15 bases left between them. Germline CDR1 is MNHEY and CDR2 is SVGAGI. CDR3 length: 14 amino acids. Written as DNA, the CDR3 is TGTGCCAGCAGTTACGCAATCCAGGGAGGAGAGCAGTACATC. Translating gives CASSYAIQGGEQYI.

The V call is TRBV15, the J call TRBJ2-1, with 9 nucleotides matching TRBD1. The CDR3 is made up of 17 amino acids. J lost 4 bases, V lost 5 bases, and 12 bases had no gene match. Per the germline V gene, CDR1 is LNHNV and CDR2 is YYDKDF (reference sequence). CDR3 amino acids: CATSAHAGQGRYNEQFF. The CDR3 nucleotides are TGTGCCACCAGCGCCCACGCCGGACAGGGGAGGTACAATGAGCAGTTCTTC. Variable domain in full (rest from reference TRBV15 and TRBJ2-1): DAMVIQNPRYQVTQFGKPVTLSCSQTLNHNVMYWYQQKSSQAPKLLFHYYDKDFNNEADTPDNFQSRRPNTSFCFLDIRSPGLGDTAMYLCATSAHAGQGRYNEQFFGPGTRLTVL.

This clonotype has ten or more counts. J is TRBJ1-4 and V is TRBV21-1. TRBV21-1 is designated a pseudogene. This CDR3 region has 15 residues. As DNA, the CDR3 is TGTGCCAGCAGCCCGCGCGGAGAGACTAATGAAAAACTGTTTTTT. Amino acid sequence: CASSPRGETNEKLFF.

The V call is TRBV14, the J call TRBJ2-7; 8 positions agree with TRBD1. The CDR3 has 18 residues. J lost 2 bases, V lost 0 bases, and 12 bases had no gene match. Germline V gene sequence: CDR1 SGHDN, CDR2 FVKESK. DNA for the CDR3: TGTGCCAGCAGCCAAGATCTAAGGGGCAGGGGGCACACCTACGAGCAGTACGTC. This sequence encodes CASSQDLRGRGHTYEQYV.

About this clonotype: An end of the junction differs from the germline gene, which may be a read error. The V gene is TRBV7-2, the J gene TRBJ2-5, with 7 bases fitting TRBD2. The CDR3 length is 15 residues. The germline V gene encodes CDR1 SGHTA and CDR2 FQGNSA. The CDR3 nucleotides read TGTGTCAGCAGCTTAGGGGCTAGCGGACAAGAGACCCAGTACTTC. It codes for CVSSLGASGQETQYF.

Concerning this clonotype itself: At one of its ends the junction is not consistent with the germline gene, which may arise from a read error. The chain carries TRBV6-5 and TRBJ1-1; maybe TRBD1 (6 bases). Germline V gives CDR1 MNHEY, CDR2 SVGAGI. The CDR3 length is 11 residues. The CDR3 nucleotides are TGCCGGACAGAGAAGAACACTGAAGCTTTCTTT. As protein: CRTEKNTEAFF.

The chain recombines TRBV6-5 with TRBJ1-6; tentatively, D is TRBD1 (5 bases). CDR1 is MNHEY and CDR2 is SVGAGI in the germline V gene. V was pared by 0 bases and J by 9 bases, with 15 bases between. CDR3 length: 16 residues. The DNA for the CDR3 is TGTGCCAGCAGTTACTCACGGCCTAAGGGGAGTTCACCCCTCCACTTT. Its protein product is CASSYSRPKGSSPLHF.

This clonotype was counted a few times. The chain employs TRBV3-1 and TRBJ2-1; D possibly corresponds to TRBD2 (6 bases). Trimming shortened V by 6 bases and J by 4 bases, and 13 bases separated the two germline ends. CDR1 and CDR2 from the germline V gene are LGHDT and YNNKEL (reference sequence). The CDR3 runs to 14 residues. This CDR3 reads CASRPPGTYNEQFF. CDR3 bases: TGTGCCAGCAGGCCCCCCGGGACTTACAATGAGCAGTTCTTC.

The sample holds many counts of this clonotype. The chain combines TRBV5-1 with TRBJ2-4, with D uncertain. Per germline, CDR1 SGHRS and CDR2 YFSETQ. The CDR3 spans 14 residues. The ends were cut back, 2 bases at V and 0 bases at J, with 6 bases in the middle. CDR3 sequence (DNA): TGCGCCAGCAGCTTAGGACCAGCCAAAAACATTCAGTACTTC. Translated, it gives CASSLGPAKNIQYF.

The V and J genes are TRBV28 and TRBJ2-7; 7 positions agree with TRBD1. The CDR3 loop spans 11 amino acids. Germline-derived CDR1 and CDR2 are MDHEN and SYDVKM. Trimming at V came to 8 bases and at J to 2 bases, leaving 0 bases not matched to a gene. CDR3 amino acids: CASGTAYEQYV. In DNA, the CDR3 is TGTGCCAGCGGGACAGCCTACGAGCAGTACGTC.

This clonotype came up a few times. The J gene is TRBJ1-1, the V gene TRBV5-5; no reliable D call. V lost 0 bases and J 6 bases, leaving 9 bases between the germline ends. The germline gives CDR1 SGHKS, CDR2 YYEKEE (reference sequence). This CDR3 has 13 amino acids. CDR3 protein: CASSLVETAEAFF. The CDR3 region has the DNA TGTGCCAGCAGCTTGGTGGAGACGGCTGAAGCTTTCTTT.

The chain combines TRBV4-3 with TRBJ1-1, with D unclear. V lost 0 bases and J lost 6, with 17 bases in between. The V gene's germline CDR1 is LGHNA and CDR2 YSLEER. CDR3 length: 16 residues. CDR3: CASSQDLGSLVPEAFF. In DNA, the CDR3 is TGCGCCAGCAGCCAAGATCTGGGCAGTTTGGTCCCTGAAGCTTTCTTT.

This clonotype was counted at least ten times. The rearrangement joins TRBV4-1 to TRBJ2-3; TRBD2 aligns across 10 bases. Germline CDR1 and CDR2: MGHRA and YSYEKL. This CDR3 is 15 amino acids long. Unmatched junction bases numbered 6, after V lost 4 bases and J lost 5 bases. The DNA of the CDR3 is TGCGCCAGCAGCCCGAGCGGGAGGGCCCGAGATACGCAGTATTTT. It is translated as CASSPSGRARDTQYF.

Regarding this clonotype: At one boundary the junction diverges from the germline segment, which might be a read error. The rearrangement links TRBV5-4 to TRBJ1-4, with D unresolved. Germline assignment: CDR1 SGHNT and CDR2 YYREEE (reference sequence). The CDR3 extends over 14 amino acids. The CDR3 here is CASSLQRTNEKLSF. CDR3 bases: TGTGCCAGCAGCCTACAGAGAACTAATGAAAAACTGTCTTTT.

The chain links TRBV5-6 to TRBJ1-2; possible D gene TRBD1, 5 bases. Trimming cost V 1 base and J 1 base, with 11 bases left between them. This CDR3 is 15 amino acids long. Germline assignment: CDR1 SGHDT and CDR2 YYEEEE. The CDR3 DNA reads TGTGCCAGCAGCTTGCAGGGTCTAGTTAACTATGGCTACACCTTC. Translating it yields CASSLQGLVNYGYTF.

This clonotype was seen more than once but under ten times. The chain carries TRBV12-3 or TRBV12-4 and TRBJ2-1; 7 nucleotides align to TRBD1. The CDR3 length is 15 residues. V dropped 3 bases and J dropped 12; count of bases not matched to a gene: 14. The CDR3 region is CASSLNPYSRGRQFF. For the CDR3, the DNA is TGTGCCAGCAGTTTGAACCCGTATAGCAGGGGGAGGCAGTTCTTC.

In this sample, this clonotype turned up many times. The rearrangement joins TRBV29-1 to TRBJ1-1; D may be TRBD1 (6 bases). Trimming removed 5 bases from V and 1 base from J, with 11 bases in between. Germline V gene sequence: CDR1 SQVTM, CDR2 ANQGSEA. CDR3 size: 13 residues. Written as DNA, the CDR3 is TGCAGCGTTCCCAGGACAGAGAACACTGAAGCTTTCTTT. Its translation is CSVPRTENTEAFF.

V gene TRBV20-1 combines with J gene TRBJ2-3; no firm D call. The V end was cut by 4 bases, the J end by 8 bases, with 13 bases between. This CDR3 has 12 residues. Germline V gives CDR1 DFQATT, CDR2 SNEGSKA (reference sequence). CDR3 nucleotide sequence: TGCAGTGCTACGCTAGAACTTCGTACGCAGTATTTT. Its translation is CSATLELRTQYF.

This sequence joins TRBV29-1 and TRBJ2-7, with TRBD2 as a possible D gene (5 bases). V was clipped by 6 bases and J by 0 bases, with 12 bases between them. This CDR3 spans 13 amino acids. Germline V gene lookup returns CDR1 SQVTM and CDR2 ANQGSEA. Here the CDR3 reads CSVEDGVSYEQYF. CDR3 nucleotides: TGCAGCGTGGAGGACGGGGTCTCCTACGAGCAGTACTTC.

This clonotype was found a few times. This chain joins TRBV6-6 and TRBJ1-2; D perhaps matches TRBD1 (5 bases). CDR3 length equals 13 residues. V shed 7 bases and J shed 5 bases, with 14 bases lying between them. Germline V gene lookup returns CDR1 MNHNY and CDR2 SVGAGI (reference sequence). Written as DNA, the CDR3 is TGTGCCAGCACGAGGGGCGCCCTTTATGGCTACACCTTC. Translated: CASTRGALYGYTF.

V usage is TRBV28 and J usage is TRBJ2-3; no clear D gene. With 3 bases removed from V and 4 bases from J, the gap between germline ends came to 17 bases. Germline V gene lookup returns CDR1 MDHEN and CDR2 SYDVKM. The length of the CDR3 is 16 residues. CDR3 bases: TGTGCCAGCAGTTTGTGGACCGCTGCCTACCCAGATACGCAGTATTTT. Amino acid sequence: CASSLWTAAYPDTQYF.

This clonotype was picked up a small number of times. V gene TRBV18 combines with J gene TRBJ1-1; 8 bases align to TRBD1. The junction had 14 bases not matched to a gene; V was cut back by 1 base and J by 1 base. Germline V lookup: CDR1 KGHSH, CDR2 LQKENI. This CDR3 contains 19 residues. The CDR3 DNA sequence: TGTGCCAGCTCACCACTACGGACAGGGACTCCATCCCGGAACACTGAAGCTTTCTTT. Translated, it gives CASSPLRTGTPSRNTEAFF.

This clonotype was recorded a few times. J is TRBJ2-2 and V is TRBV27; 15 nucleotides agree with TRBD2. Per germline, CDR1 MNHEY and CDR2 SMNVEV (reference sequence). This CDR3 region has 17 residues. V dropped 10 bases and J dropped 6; count of bases not matched to a gene: 12. The CDR3 is CATSRTSGRATSGELFF. The CDR3 region has the DNA TGTGCCACCTCCCGGACTAGCGGGAGGGCCACCTCCGGGGAGCTGTTTTTT.

V is TRBV5-1 and J is TRBJ1-2; D is unclear. The CDR3 spans 17 residues. Germline CDR1 is SGHRS and CDR2 is YFSETQ. Trimming shortened V by 4 bases and J by 0 bases, and 19 bases separated the two germline ends. CDR3 loop: CASSHGVALRANYGYTF. Written as DNA, the CDR3 is TGCGCCAGCAGCCACGGGGTTGCGTTACGAGCTAACTATGGCTACACCTTC.

V usage is TRBV4-2 and J usage is TRBJ2-1, with TRBD2 identical over 8 bases. Germline loops: CDR1 LGHNA, CDR2 YNFKEQ. Unmatched junction bases numbered 5, after V lost 4 bases and J lost 3 bases. This CDR3 contains 15 residues. The CDR3 sequence is CASSPGTSYYNEQFF. Here the CDR3 DNA reads TGTGCCAGCAGCCCCGGGACTAGTTACTACAATGAGCAGTTCTTC.